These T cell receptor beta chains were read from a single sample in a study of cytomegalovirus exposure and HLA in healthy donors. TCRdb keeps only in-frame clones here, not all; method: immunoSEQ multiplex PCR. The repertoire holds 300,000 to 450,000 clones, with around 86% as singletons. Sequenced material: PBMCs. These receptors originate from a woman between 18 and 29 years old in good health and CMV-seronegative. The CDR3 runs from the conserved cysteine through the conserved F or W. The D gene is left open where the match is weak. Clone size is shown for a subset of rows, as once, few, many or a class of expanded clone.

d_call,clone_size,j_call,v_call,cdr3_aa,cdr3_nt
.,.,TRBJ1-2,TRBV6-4,CASSDGVSEIYGYTF,TGTGCCAGCAGTGATGGCGTTTCGGAGATCTATGGCTACACCTTC
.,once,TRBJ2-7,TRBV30,CAWRGRVDEQYF,TGTGCCTGGAGGGGCAGGGTGGACGAGCAGTACTTC
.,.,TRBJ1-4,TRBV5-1,CASSLAGGLTTNEKLFF,TGCGCCAGCAGCTTGGCCGGGGGATTGACAACTAATGAAAAACTGTTTTTT
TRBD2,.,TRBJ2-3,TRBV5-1,CASSEGASGVGDTQYF,TGCGCCAGCTCCGAGGGGGCTAGCGGGGTCGGGGATACGCAGTATTTT
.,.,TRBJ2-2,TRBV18,CASSPLPSAGELFF,TGTGCCAGCTCACCACTCCCCTCGGCCGGGGAGCTGTTTTTT
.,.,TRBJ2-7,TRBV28,CASSPRSSYEQYF,TGTGCCAGCAGCCCTAGGAGCTCCTACGAGCAGTACTTC
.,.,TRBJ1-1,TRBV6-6,CASSYLGLDSEAFF,TGTGCCAGCTCCTATCTGGGCTTGGACAGTGAAGCTTTCTTT
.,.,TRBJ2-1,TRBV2,CASSELRGYNEQFF,TGTGCCAGCAGTGAACTCAGGGGCTACAATGAGCAGTTCTTC
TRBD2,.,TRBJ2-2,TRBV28,CASTLGLAFTGELFF,TGTGCCAGCACCTTAGGACTAGCATTCACCGGGGAGCTGTTTTTT
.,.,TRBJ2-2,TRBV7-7,CASSKQAPGELFF,TGTGCCAGCAGCAAACAGGCCCCCGGGGAGCTGTTTTTT
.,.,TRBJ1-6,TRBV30,CAWRPRGNSPLHF,TGTGCCTGGAGGCCCAGGGGAAATTCACCCCTCCACTTT
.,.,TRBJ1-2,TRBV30,CAWSVGGRSRSYGYTF,TGTGCCTGGAGTGTAGGGGGACGATCAAGGAGCTATGGCTACACCTTC